This is a list of T cell receptor beta chains from one sample in a study of T cells in Graves' hyperthyroidism and ophthalmopathy. Each CDR3 protein is one row after TCRdb ran MiXCR on the multiplex PCR reads. The sample has 530,000 or so distinct CDR3 sequences, roughly 15% seen once; the top ten hold about 16%. Sequencing used blood. The receptors stem from a woman between 18 and 29 years old with Graves' ophthalmopathy. Both conserved end residues are part of each CDR3. D genes are given only for firm matches. Where a row states a size, it is once, few, many or the class of an expanded clone; other rows omit it.

D	V	J	size	DNA	CDR3
-	TRBV4-1	TRBJ2-7	many	TGCGCCAGCAGCCAAGTCGGGATCGGTCGTTCCTACGAGCAGTACTTC	CASSQVGIGRSYEQYF
-	TRBV7-9	TRBJ1-1	-	TGTGCCAGCAGCTCGACCTCGACTATGAACACTGAAGCTTTCTTT	CASSSTSTMNTEAFF
-	TRBV7-2	TRBJ2-1	-	TGTGCCAGCAGCTTCGGGTTCGCTGATGAGCAGTTCTTC	CASSFGFADEQFF
-	TRBV2	TRBJ2-5	many	TGTGCCAGCAGGGGGGACACCCTAGGAATCAGGGAGACCCAGTACTTC	CASRGDTLGIRETQYF
TRBD1	TRBV7-3	TRBJ2-2	many	TGTGCCAGCAGCTTAGACAGGGTCCTGACCGGGGAGCTGTTTTTT	CASSLDRVLTGELFF
-	TRBV20-1	TRBJ1-4	-	TGCAGTGCTAGAGGTGGGGGGGGGTTCGATGAAAAACTGTTTTTT	CSARGGGGFDEKLFF
-	TRBV10-3	TRBJ1-2	-	TGTGCCATCAGTGATCTGGGTCACTATGGCTACACCTTC	CAISDLGHYGYTF
TRBD2	TRBV20-1	TRBJ2-5	-	TGCAGTGCTAGGGGACTAGCTGAAGAGACCCAGTACTTC	CSARGLAEETQYF
TRBD1	TRBV20-1	TRBJ1-2	few	TGCAGTGGGAGGCGGGACAGACTTAACTATGGCTACACCTTC	CSGRRDRLNYGYTF
TRBD1	TRBV6-2/TRBV6-3	TRBJ2-7	many	TGTGCCAGCAGTAGGGAGACAGGGGGGTACGAGCAGTACTTC	CASSRETGGYEQYF
TRBD2	TRBV2	TRBJ2-7	many	TGTGCCAGCAAATTAGGGGCTAGCGGTTCCTACGAGCAGTACTTC	CASKLGASGSYEQYF
-	TRBV5-1	TRBJ2-2	many	TGCGCCAGCAGCTTGGACAGGATCGACACCGGGGAGCTGTTTTTT	CASSLDRIDTGELFF
TRBD2	TRBV27	TRBJ2-7	many	TGTGCCAGCAGCTTCAGCGGGAGCTCCTACGAGCAGTACTTC	CASSFSGSSYEQYF
TRBD2	TRBV6-1	TRBJ2-5	-	TGTGCCAGCGGATCCCCTAGGCGGGGGGGCCGCGAGACCCAGTACTTC	CASGSPRRGGRETQYF
TRBD2	TRBV3-1	TRBJ2-5	-	TGTGCCAGCAGCGCGAGCGGGAGGGCCGTAGAGACCCAGTACTTC	CASSASGRAVETQYF
TRBD1	TRBV4-1	TRBJ2-3	-	TGCGCCAGCAGCCAAGGGACAGGACGAGATACGCAGTATTTT	CASSQGTGRDTQYF
-	TRBV3-1	TRBJ2-3	many	TGTGCCAGCAGCCAGTGGGCAGGGGTGGATACGCAGTATTTT	CASSQWAGVDTQYF
-	TRBV29-1	TRBJ2-3	few	TGCAGCGTTGTTCCTGGGACGGTTAGCACAGATACGCAGTATTTT	CSVVPGTVSTDTQYF
TRBD1	TRBV2	TRBJ2-5	many	TGTGCCAGCAGTGACCTTGGGACAGGGGGCGGAGAGACCCAGTACTTC	CASSDLGTGGGETQYF
-	TRBV6-1	TRBJ2-2	-	TGTGCCAGCAGTCGGGGGACACGGACGCCCGGGGAGCTGTTTTTT	CASSRGTRTPGELFF
TRBD1	TRBV29-1	TRBJ1-1	few	TGCAGCGGACAGGGGTACACTGAAGCTTTCTTT	CSGQGYTEAFF
TRBD1	TRBV28	TRBJ1-1	many	TGTGCCAGTCTGTCGACAGGGGCGGCCACTGAAGCTTTCTTT	CASLSTGAATEAFF
TRBD1	TRBV20-1	TRBJ1-5	many	TGCAGTGCATGTACCATGCCGGGACAGGGGGCCGGCGGGCCCCAGCATTTT	CSACTMPGQGAGGPQHF
-	TRBV28	TRBJ1-1	many	TGTGCCAGCAGTTTAGGTTTAACTGGGGGAGAAGCTTTCTTT	CASSLGLTGGEAFF
-	TRBV7-9	TRBJ2-7	many	TGTGCCAGCAGCTTAGGGACAGCCTACGAGCAGTACTTC	CASSLGTAYEQYF
-	TRBV9	TRBJ1-1	many	TGTGCCAGCAGCGTAGGGGACACTGAAGCTTTCTTT	CASSVGDTEAFF
TRBD1	TRBV27	TRBJ2-7	-	TGTGCCAGCAGTTCCGCGACAGGGGGCAATACTAACGAGCAGTACTTC	CASSSATGGNTNEQYF
TRBD1	TRBV18	TRBJ2-7	-	TGTGCCAGCTCACCCGAGGACAGGGGGCTCAACGAGCAGTACTTC	CASSPEDRGLNEQYF
TRBD2	TRBV7-8	TRBJ2-1	-	TGTGCCAGCAGCTTCCGGGCTAGCGGGAGTATAGTGAATGAGCAGTTCTTC	CASSFRASGSIVNEQFF
-	TRBV7-3	TRBJ2-5	-	TGTGCCAGCAGCTTAGCAGGGCCCTTAGGGGAGACCCAGTACTTC	CASSLAGPLGETQYF
TRBD1	TRBV4-3	TRBJ2-1	few	TGCGCCAGCAGCCAAGATTATAAGGGGGCGGATGAGCAGTTCTTC	CASSQDYKGADEQFF
-	TRBV9	TRBJ1-2	few	TGTGCCAGCAGCGTTGTCACGGAGAGGATAGGGACCTATGGCTACACCTTC	CASSVVTERIGTYGYTF
TRBD1	TRBV29-1	TRBJ1-2	few	TGCAGCGTTGAAGCAGATTGGGACAGAAGCTACTATGGCTACACCTTC	CSVEADWDRSYYGYTF
TRBD1	TRBV7-3	TRBJ2-2	many	TGTGCCAGCAGCTTAACCGGGACAGGGGCCGGGGAGCTGTTTTTT	CASSLTGTGAGELFF
-	TRBV9	TRBJ1-1	many	TGTGCCAGCAGCGGTTCAGGGATGAACACTGAAGCTTTCTTT	CASSGSGMNTEAFF
TRBD1	TRBV30	TRBJ2-7	many	TGTGCCTGGAGTGTGGGACAGGGGGCCTACGAGCAGTACTTC	CAWSVGQGAYEQYF
TRBD2	TRBV30	TRBJ2-1	-	TGTGCCTGGAGTGTATCCAGCGGGAGGATCCATGAGCAGTTCTTC	CAWSVSSGRIHEQFF
-	TRBV6-1	TRBJ2-1	few	TGTGCCAGCATAAAGGACAACAATGAGCAGTTCTTC	CASIKDNNEQFF
-	TRBV7-6	TRBJ2-7	many	TGTGCCAGCAGCTTAGCGCGCCGGGCTTGGGACGAGCAGTACTTC	CASSLARRAWDEQYF
TRBD2	TRBV7-2	TRBJ2-7	many	TGTGCCAGCAGCTTAGGGCGGGAGATTGGCTACGAGCAGTACTTC	CASSLGREIGYEQYF
TRBD2	TRBV20-1	TRBJ2-7	many	TGCAGTGCCCCGGGGGCGGGAGGCTCCTACGAGCAGTACTTC	CSAPGAGGSYEQYF
-	TRBV2	TRBJ1-6	many	TGTGCCAGCAATAACGCCGGCCTGGACAGCTATAATTCACCCCTCCACTTT	CASNNAGLDSYNSPLHF
-	TRBV6-1	TRBJ1-6	-	TGTGCCAGCAGTAGCCCCGGGCCACCCCTCCACTTT	CASSSPGPPLHF
TRBD1	TRBV7-8	TRBJ1-2	few	TGTGCCAGCACCAAGACAGGGGACTATGGCTACACCTTC	CASTKTGDYGYTF
-	TRBV5-1	TRBJ1-1	many	TGCGCCAGCAGCTTGTCGTCGGGGGTGAACACTGAAGCTTTCTTT	CASSLSSGVNTEAFF
-	TRBV12-3/TRBV12-4	TRBJ1-6	-	TGTGCCAGCAGTTTCCGGATAGGGCCAAATTCACCCCTCCACTTT	CASSFRIGPNSPLHF
TRBD1	TRBV30	TRBJ1-5	few	TGTGCCTGGAGTCCCCGGGACAGGGGGAATCAGCCCCAGCATTTT	CAWSPRDRGNQPQHF
-	TRBV20-1	TRBJ2-1	few	TGCAGTGCTAGAGAAGACCGTTTTAACCATGAGCAGTTCTTC	CSAREDRFNHEQFF
-	TRBV28	TRBJ2-7	many	TGTGCCAGCAGTTTACAGGAGGACTACGAGCAGTACTTC	CASSLQEDYEQYF
TRBD1	TRBV5-1	TRBJ1-3	many	TGCGCCAGCAGCCCCGGACAGGGGAGGGGAAACACCATATATTTT	CASSPGQGRGNTIYF
-	TRBV18	TRBJ1-1	many	TGTGCCAGCTCACCACCGCAGGGCAAAGTGAACACTGAAGCTTTCTTT	CASSPPQGKVNTEAFF
-	TRBV20-1	TRBJ2-1	-	TGCAGTCCGAGGACTACCCACAATGAGCAGTTCTTC	CSPRTTHNEQFF
-	TRBV4-1	TRBJ2-1	-	TGCGCCAGCAGCCAAGGTGGGACGGAGCAGTTCTTC	CASSQGGTEQFF
-	TRBV11-2	TRBJ2-7	-	TGTGCCAGCAGCGTGGATGCTGGTGGGAGCGAGCAGTACTTC	CASSVDAGGSEQYF
-	TRBV6-1	TRBJ2-5	-	TGTGCCAGCAGTGAAGGGAGGGATATGGAGACCCAGTACTTC	CASSEGRDMETQYF
-	TRBV30	TRBJ1-1	few	TGTGCCTGGAGTGTTTGGGGCACTGAAGCTTTCTTT	CAWSVWGTEAFF
-	TRBV18	TRBJ2-7	-	TGTGCCAGCTCACCAAGGGGGGAGTACGAGCAGTACTTC	CASSPRGEYEQYF
-	TRBV5-1	TRBJ2-2	few	TGCGCCAGCAGCATACAGGGTCCCGGATCCGCCGGGGAGCTGTTTTTT	CASSIQGPGSAGELFF